The entry that follows covers one TCR beta chain sequence. The antigen is unknown. This entry comes from a study of CD8 T cells in ankylosing spondylitis. Overall study results and limits: Some of these motif variants have turned up before, in reports on reactive arthritis synovial fluid and blood.

The CDR3 length is 14 residues. Germline V gene sequence: CDR1 MNHNS, CDR2 SASEGT. Trimming removed 4 bases at V and 0 bases at J, with 8 bases between. TCRdb recomputed calls from the 5' RACE reads with MiXCR, one row per CDR3 protein. The repertoire includes about 340,000 distinct CDR3 sequences, roughly 15% of them detected once, and 1.1% sits in the top ten. The genes are TRBV6-1 and TRBJ2-3, with D uncertain. This TCR was sampled from a male donor with ankylosing spondylitis or in good health (not recorded which). The sequenced sample consisted of blood, either unsorted or a sorted T cell fraction (not recorded which). Here the CDR3 reads CASSVRVSTDTQYF. In nucleotides, the CDR3 is TGTGCCAGCAGTGTAAGGGTTAGCACAGATACGCAGTATTTT.